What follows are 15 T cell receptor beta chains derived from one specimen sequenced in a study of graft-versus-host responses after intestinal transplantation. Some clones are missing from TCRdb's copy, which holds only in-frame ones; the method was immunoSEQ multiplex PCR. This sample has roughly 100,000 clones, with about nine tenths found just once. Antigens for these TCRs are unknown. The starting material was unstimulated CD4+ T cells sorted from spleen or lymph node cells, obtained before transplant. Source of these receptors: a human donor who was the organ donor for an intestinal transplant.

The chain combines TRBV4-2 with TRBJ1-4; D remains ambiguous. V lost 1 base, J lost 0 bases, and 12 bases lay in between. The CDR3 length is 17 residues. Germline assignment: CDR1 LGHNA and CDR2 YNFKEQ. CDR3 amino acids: CASSQGFGDTTNEKLFF. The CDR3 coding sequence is TGTGCCAGCAGCCAAGGGTTCGGGGATACAACTAATGAAAAACTGTTTTTT.

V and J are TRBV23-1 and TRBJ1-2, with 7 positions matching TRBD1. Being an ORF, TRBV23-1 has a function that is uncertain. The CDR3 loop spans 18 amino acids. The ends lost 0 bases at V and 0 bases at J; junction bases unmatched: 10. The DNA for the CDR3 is TGCGCCAGCAGTCAATCTGAGGAGGGGGCGACACCTAACTATGGCTACACCTTC. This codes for CASSQSEEGATPNYGYTF.

This CDR3 reads CASTRTGENNSPLHF. DNA for the CDR3: TGTGCCAGCACCCGAACAGGGGAAAATAATTCACCCCTCCACTTT. V usage is TRBV7-9 and J usage is TRBJ1-6; TRBD1 matches 7 bases. Trimming removed 7 bases from V and 5 bases from J; junction bases left unmatched: 8. Germline loops: CDR1 SEHNR, CDR2 FQNEAQ (reference sequence). The CDR3 consists of 15 residues.

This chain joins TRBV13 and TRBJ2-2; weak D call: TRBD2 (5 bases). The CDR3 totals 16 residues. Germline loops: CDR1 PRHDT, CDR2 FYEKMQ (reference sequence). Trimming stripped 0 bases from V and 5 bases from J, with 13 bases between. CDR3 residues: CASSLGGSLLTGELFF. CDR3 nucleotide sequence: TGTGCCAGCAGCTTAGGGGGGAGCCTTTTGACCGGGGAGCTGTTTTTT.

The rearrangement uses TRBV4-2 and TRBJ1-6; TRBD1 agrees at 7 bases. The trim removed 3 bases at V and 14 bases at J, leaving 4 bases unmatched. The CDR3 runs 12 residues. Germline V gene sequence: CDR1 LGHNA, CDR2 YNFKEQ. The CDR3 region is CASSQDRTALHF. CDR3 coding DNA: TGTGCCAGCAGCCAGGACAGGACAGCCCTCCACTTT.

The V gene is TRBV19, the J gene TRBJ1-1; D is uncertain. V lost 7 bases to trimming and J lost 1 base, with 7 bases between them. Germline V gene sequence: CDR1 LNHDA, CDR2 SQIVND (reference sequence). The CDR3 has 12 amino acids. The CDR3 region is CASNWRNTEAFF. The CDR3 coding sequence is TGTGCCAGTAATTGGAGGAACACTGAAGCTTTCTTT. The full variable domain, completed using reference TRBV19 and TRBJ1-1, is DGGITQSPKYLFRKEGQNVTLSCEQNLNHDAMYWYRQDPGQGLRLIYYSQIVNDFQKGDIAEGYSVSREKKESFPLTVTSAQKNPTAFYLCASNWRNTEAFFGQGTRLTVV.

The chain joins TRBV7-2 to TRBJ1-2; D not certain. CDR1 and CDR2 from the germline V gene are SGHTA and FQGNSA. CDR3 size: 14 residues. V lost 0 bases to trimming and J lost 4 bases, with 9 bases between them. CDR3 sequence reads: CASSLADWTYGYTF. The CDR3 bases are TGTGCCAGCAGCTTAGCGGACTGGACCTATGGCTACACCTTC.

Here the CDR3 DNA reads TGTGCCTGGGACAGGGGTGCAGATACGCAGTATTTT. Its translation is CAWDRGADTQYF. The V and J genes are TRBV30 and TRBJ2-3, with 8 positions matching TRBD1. Germline V gene lookup returns CDR1 GTSNPN and CDR2 SVGIG (reference sequence). Trimming took 5 bases from V and 4 from J; bases not matched to a gene: 2. The CDR3 covers 12 residues.

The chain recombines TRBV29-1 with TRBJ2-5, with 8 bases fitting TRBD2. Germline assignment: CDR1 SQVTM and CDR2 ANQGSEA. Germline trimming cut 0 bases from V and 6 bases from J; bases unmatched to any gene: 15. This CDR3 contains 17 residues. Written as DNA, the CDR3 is TGCAGCGTTGAAGACGGCGGTCTTCGGGGGGGTCTCCAGACCCAGTACTTC. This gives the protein CSVEDGGLRGGLQTQYF.

This CDR3 is CASSPWDRADQPQHF. The CDR3 DNA follows: TGTGCCAGCAGCCCATGGGACAGGGCGGATCAGCCCCAGCATTTT. This rearrangement joins TRBV6-6 to TRBJ1-5, with TRBD1 matching 9 bases. This CDR3 contains 15 residues. V lost 6 bases and J lost 5; bases outside the gene matches: 8. The germline V gene encodes CDR1 MNHNY and CDR2 SVGAGI (reference sequence).

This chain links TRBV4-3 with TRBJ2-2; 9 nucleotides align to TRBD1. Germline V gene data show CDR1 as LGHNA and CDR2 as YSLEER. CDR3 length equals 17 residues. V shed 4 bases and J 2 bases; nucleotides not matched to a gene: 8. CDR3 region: CASSRMGQGQNTGELFF. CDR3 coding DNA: TGCGCCAGCAGCCGGATGGGACAGGGACAAAACACCGGGGAGCTGTTTTTT.

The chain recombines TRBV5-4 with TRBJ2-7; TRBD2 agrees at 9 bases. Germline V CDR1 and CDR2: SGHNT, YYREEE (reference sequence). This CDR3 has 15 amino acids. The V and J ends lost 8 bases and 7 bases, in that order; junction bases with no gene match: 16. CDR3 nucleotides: TGTGCCAGTAGGACTAGCGCCTCGGAGGGGTGGGAGCAGTACTTC. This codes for CASRTSASEGWEQYF.

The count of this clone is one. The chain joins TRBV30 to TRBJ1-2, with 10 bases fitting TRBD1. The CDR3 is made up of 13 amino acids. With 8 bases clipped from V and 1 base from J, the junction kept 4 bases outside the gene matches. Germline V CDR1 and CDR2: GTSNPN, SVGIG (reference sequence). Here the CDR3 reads CATGQGDNYGYTF. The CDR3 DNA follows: TGTGCCACCGGACAGGGGGATAACTATGGCTACACCTTC.

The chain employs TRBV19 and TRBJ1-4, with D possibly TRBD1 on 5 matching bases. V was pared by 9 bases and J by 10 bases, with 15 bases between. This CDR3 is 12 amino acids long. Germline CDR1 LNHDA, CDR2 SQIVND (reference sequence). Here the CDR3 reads CASQITGGKLFF. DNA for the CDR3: TGTGCCAGCCAAATTACAGGCGGAAAACTGTTTTTT.

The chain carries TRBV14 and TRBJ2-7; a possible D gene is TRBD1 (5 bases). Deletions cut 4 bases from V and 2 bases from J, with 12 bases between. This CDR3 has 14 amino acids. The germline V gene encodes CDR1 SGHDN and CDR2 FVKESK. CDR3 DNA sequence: TGTGCCAGCAGCCCTATACAGGTTCCCTACGAGCAGTACTTC. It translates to CASSPIQVPYEQYF.